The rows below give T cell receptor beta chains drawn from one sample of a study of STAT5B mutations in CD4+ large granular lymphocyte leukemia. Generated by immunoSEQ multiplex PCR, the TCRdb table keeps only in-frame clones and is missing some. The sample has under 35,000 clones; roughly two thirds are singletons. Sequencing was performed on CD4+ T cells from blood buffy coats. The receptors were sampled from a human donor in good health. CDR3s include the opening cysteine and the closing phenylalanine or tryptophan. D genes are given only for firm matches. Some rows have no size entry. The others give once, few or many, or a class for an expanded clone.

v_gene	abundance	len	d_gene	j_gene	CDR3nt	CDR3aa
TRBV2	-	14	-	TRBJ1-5	TGTGCCAGCAGTGAAGCCGATAGCAATCAGCCCCAGCATTTT	CASSEADSNQPQHF
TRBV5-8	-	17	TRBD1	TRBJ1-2	TGTGCCAGCAGCCGCCGGGACAGATTTATAACTAACTATGGCTACACCTTC	CASSRRDRFITNYGYTF
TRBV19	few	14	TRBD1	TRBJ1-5	TGTGCCAGTCACAGGACAGGGGGCTATCAGCCCCAGCATTTT	CASHRTGGYQPQHF
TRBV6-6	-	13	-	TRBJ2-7	TGTGCCAGCACCGACAGGAGCTCCTACGAGCAGTACTTC	CASTDRSSYEQYF
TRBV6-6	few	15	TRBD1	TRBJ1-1	TGTGCCAGCAGTCCCCGGACAGGGAGGGTCACTGAAGCTTTCTTT	CASSPRTGRVTEAFF
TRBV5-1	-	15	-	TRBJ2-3	TGCGCCAGCAGCTTGCAGCAGCAGAGCACAGATACGCAGTATTTT	CASSLQQQSTDTQYF
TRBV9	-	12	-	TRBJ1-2	TGTGCCAGCAGCCGAAACAGGGATGGCTACACCTTC	CASSRNRDGYTF
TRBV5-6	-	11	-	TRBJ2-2	TGTGCCAGCAGCTTGCCCGGGGAGCTGTTTTTT	CASSLPGELFF
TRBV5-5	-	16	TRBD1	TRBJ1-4	TGTGCCAGCAGCCCGGTTGAGGACAGGGTAAACGAAAAACTGTTTTTT	CASSPVEDRVNEKLFF
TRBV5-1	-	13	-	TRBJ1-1	TGCGCCAGCAGCTTGGCCCCGAACACTGAAGCTTTCTTT	CASSLAPNTEAFF
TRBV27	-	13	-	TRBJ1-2	TGTGCCAGCAGTTTGGAAGGGGTGTCTGGCTACACCTTC	CASSLEGVSGYTF
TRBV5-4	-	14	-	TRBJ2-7	TGTGCCAGCAATCATGGACCGTCCTCCTACGAGCAGTACTTC	CASNHGPSSYEQYF
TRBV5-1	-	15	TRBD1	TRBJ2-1	TGCGCCAGCAGCTTGGAAGGGACAGGATACAATGAGCAGTTCTTC	CASSLEGTGYNEQFF
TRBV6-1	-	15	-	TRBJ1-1	TGTGCCAGCAGTGCAGCCGGGGGCATGAACACTGAAGCTTTCTTT	CASSAAGGMNTEAFF
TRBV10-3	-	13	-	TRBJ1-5	TGTGCCATCAGTGAGTCTTCCATAGAGCCCCAGCATTTT	CAISESSIEPQHF
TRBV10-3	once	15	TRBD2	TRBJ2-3	TGTGCCATCAGTGCAGAGCGGGGGGCCACAGATACGCAGTATTTT	CAISAERGATDTQYF
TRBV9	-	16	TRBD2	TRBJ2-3	TGTGCCAGCAGCGTAGCGGCAACAGGCGGGGGAGATACGCAGTATTTT	CASSVAATGGGDTQYF
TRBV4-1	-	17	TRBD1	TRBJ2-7	TGCGCCAGCAGCCAAGAACTCCGGGACAGGGGGCTCTACGAGCAGTACTTC	CASSQELRDRGLYEQYF
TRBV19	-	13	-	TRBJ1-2	TGTGCCAGTAGTCCGGACAGAAACTATGGCTACACCTTC	CASSPDRNYGYTF
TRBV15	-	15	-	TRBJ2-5	TGTGCCACCAGCAGAGACTCAGGGTTGGAAGAGACCCAGTACTTC	CATSRDSGLEETQYF
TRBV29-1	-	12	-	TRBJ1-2	TGCAGCGCCACTACAGCGGTCCGGGGCTACACCTTC	CSATTAVRGYTF
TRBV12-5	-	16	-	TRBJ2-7	TGTGCTAGTGGTTTGAACCCCTCAGCGGAGATCTACGAGCAGTACTTC	CASGLNPSAEIYEQYF
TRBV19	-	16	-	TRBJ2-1	TGTGCCAGTAGTACGGCGGGGACACCAGGGGGTCATGTGCAGTTCTTC	CASSTAGTPGGHVQFF